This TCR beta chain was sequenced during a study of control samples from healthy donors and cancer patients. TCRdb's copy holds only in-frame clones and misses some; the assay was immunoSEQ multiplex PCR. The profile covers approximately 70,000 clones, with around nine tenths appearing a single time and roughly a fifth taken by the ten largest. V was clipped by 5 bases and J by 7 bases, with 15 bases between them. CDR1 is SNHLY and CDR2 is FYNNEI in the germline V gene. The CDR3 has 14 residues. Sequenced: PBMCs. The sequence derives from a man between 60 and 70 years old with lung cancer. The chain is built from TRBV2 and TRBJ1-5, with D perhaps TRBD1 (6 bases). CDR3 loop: CASSLSEGGQPQHF. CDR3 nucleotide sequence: TGTGCCAGCAGTTTGTCCGAGGGGGGGCAGCCCCAGCATTTT.